This T cell receptor (beta chain) was recovered during a study of blood T cell repertoires in COVID-19. Background on the study: The study drew acute and convalescent COVID-19 samples from the United States, Italy and Spain. The analysed material was cDNA or gDNA that came from T cells, B-cell-depleted T cells, or PBMCs.

Per the original data handling: Quantification of nucleated cells was approximated via reference gene primer amplification. The method was immunoSEQ multiplex PCR; TCRdb's version includes in-frame clones alone and lacks a portion of them. The V and J calls and clone size were taken over from that table, and D and trimming were inferred from the DNA. Of tens of thousands of clones in the sample, roughly 88% were seen once. The germline CDR1 and CDR2 sequences are LGHNA and YSLEER. There are 17 residues in the CDR3. This clone occurred a few times. One junction end does not reproduce the germline sequence, and a read error may be involved.

Sequenced sample: peripheral blood. This TCR was recovered from a man aged 65 to 79 with acute or convalescent COVID-19. The chain carries TRBV4-3 and TRBJ2-3; TRBD2 matches 10 bases. The CDR3 coding sequence is TGCGCCAGCAGCAAAGATCTTGGGACTAGCGGCACAGATACGCAGTATTTT. This sequence encodes CASSKDLGTSGTDTQYF.